Listed here are 30 T cell receptor beta chains from one sample, sequenced in a study of CD8+ T cells in alopecia areata. Reverse transcribed after extraction, RNA yielded cDNA as the sequencing template. Data came from immunoSEQ multiplex PCR; TCRdb stores just in-frame clones and leaves some out. The sample lists some 150,000 clones, more than 85% seen once, with about 13% in the top ten. Indicated treatment: oral pan-JAK inhibitor, 5-10 mg twice daily. This specimen consisted of CD8+ T cells sorted from blood, obtained at week 4, from a patient treated with tofacitinib. The receptors stem from a human donor with alopecia areata.

The chain combines TRBV9 with TRBJ2-2, with no clear D. V was shortened by 0 bases and J by 6 bases, with 9 bases between the two germline ends. The CDR3 is 14 residues long. In germline, CDR1 is SGDLS, CDR2 YYNGEE. The CDR3: CASSVERFPGELFF. The CDR3 DNA sequence: TGTGCCAGCAGCGTAGAGAGGTTTCCCGGGGAGCTGTTTTTT.

This chain links TRBV23-1 with TRBJ1-2; unclear D gene. TRBV23-1 is assigned to the ORF class and has an uncertain function. CDR3 length: 15 amino acids. The germline V and J ends were trimmed by 0 bases and 4 bases, with 12 bases remaining between them. The CDR3: CASSQSKALIYGYTF. In DNA form, the CDR3 reads TGCGCCAGCAGTCAATCTAAGGCTCTCATCTATGGCTACACCTTC.

The V call is TRBV7-9, the J call TRBJ1-1; 8 bases match TRBD1. V shed 5 bases, J shed 1 base, and the junction held 12 bases outside the gene matches. Germline CDR1 is SEHNR and CDR2 is FQNEAQ (reference sequence). CDR3 size: 17 residues. The CDR3 sequence: CASSPPGTGDPNTEAFF. CDR3 sequence (DNA): TGTGCCAGCAGCCCACCAGGGACAGGAGATCCGAACACTGAAGCTTTCTTT.

The chain has TRBV5-6 and TRBJ2-1; D remains ambiguous. Looked up from germline, CDR1 is SGHDT and CDR2 is YYEEEE. CDR3 size: 12 residues. The V and J ends lost 3 bases and 6 bases respectively, with 7 bases between them. CDR3 DNA: TGTGCCAGCAGCTCTCCACGCAATGAGCAGTTCTTC. Its protein is CASSSPRNEQFF.

This chain joins TRBV29-1 and TRBJ2-1, with 13 bases lining up with TRBD2. Losses at the gene ends were 0 bases for V and 3 bases for J; bases not matched to a gene: 5. CDR3 size: 17 residues. Looked up from germline, CDR1 is SQVTM and CDR2 is ANQGSEA. The CDR3, as DNA: TGCAGCGTTGAAGATCAGGGACTAGCGGGGTACTACAATGAGCAGTTCTTC. Translating gives CSVEDQGLAGYYNEQFF.

The chain uses TRBV19 and TRBJ1-5, with TRBD1 identical over 7 bases. The germline gives CDR1 LNHDA, CDR2 SQIVND (reference sequence). With 3 bases clipped from V and 3 bases from J, the junction kept 8 bases outside the gene matches. The CDR3 loop spans 16 amino acids. CDR3 bases: TGTGCCAGTAGTATGACAGGGAGGGTCATCAATCAGCCCCAGCATTTT. Translation: CASSMTGRVINQPQHF.

J is TRBJ1-1 and V is TRBV29-1; no firm D call. This CDR3 region has 13 residues. Germline V gives CDR1 SQVTM, CDR2 ANQGSEA. Trimming stripped 1 base from V and 0 bases from J, with 6 bases between. The CDR3 bases are TGCAGCGTTGAAGCCGGAGTGAACACTGAAGCTTTCTTT. The encoded protein is CSVEAGVNTEAFF.

The chain uses TRBV29-1 and TRBJ2-7, with 13 positions matching TRBD2. The CDR3 spans 13 residues. Looked up from germline, CDR1 is SQVTM and CDR2 is ANQGSEA. V was pared by 7 bases and J by 4 bases, with 4 bases of the junction left unmatched. This CDR3 reads CSAGLAGEYEQYF. In DNA, the CDR3 is TGCAGCGCTGGACTAGCGGGAGAGTACGAGCAGTACTTC.

The chain carries TRBV2 and TRBJ1-5; no firm D call. The germline V gene has CDR1 SNHLY and CDR2 FYNNEI. The V and J ends lost 6 bases and 5 bases respectively, with 14 bases between them. The CDR3 is 14 amino acids. CDR3 coding DNA: TGTGCCAGCAGCCCGGGGTGGTCGGATCAGCCCCAGCATTTT. It codes for CASSPGWSDQPQHF.

V is TRBV2 and J is TRBJ1-1; D gene unclear. This CDR3 spans 12 amino acids. The V gene lost 6 bases and the J gene lost 3 bases, with 8 bases spanning the gap. Germline V gene sequence: CDR1 SNHLY, CDR2 FYNNEI. The CDR3 DNA follows: TGTGCCAGCAGACCTCAGTACACTGAAGCTTTCTTT. Residues: CASRPQYTEAFF.

The genes are TRBV5-6 and TRBJ2-1; 8 bases are shared with TRBD1. This CDR3 has 15 amino acids. The V gene end was trimmed by 1 base and the J gene end by 3 bases; junction bases not matched to a gene: 3. Germline CDR1 SGHDT, CDR2 YYEEEE. The CDR3 DNA sequence: TGTGCCAGCAGCTTGTTGGACAGGGACTACAATGAGCAGTTCTTC. It codes for CASSLLDRDYNEQFF.

This chain uses TRBV29-1 with TRBJ2-3; 7 bases agree with TRBD2. This CDR3 has 14 amino acids. V shed 2 bases and J 1 base; nucleotides not matched to a gene: 3. CDR1 and CDR2 from the germline V gene are SQVTM and ANQGSEA. As DNA, the CDR3 is TGCAGCGTTGAAAAGGCGGGGGGCACAGATACGCAGTATTTT. It yields the protein CSVEKAGGTDTQYF.

CDR3 residues: CASSGGQGDEQFF. In DNA form, the CDR3 reads TGCGCCAGCAGCGGGGGACAGGGCGATGAGCAGTTCTTC. V and J are TRBV5-1 and TRBJ2-1; TRBD1 matches at 9 bases. The J segment lost 8 bases and the V segment lost 4 bases, leaving 4 bases of the junction unmatched. Per the germline V gene, CDR1 is SGHRS and CDR2 is YFSETQ. The CDR3 totals 13 residues.

In this sample, this clone turned up once. The chain recombines TRBV29-1 with TRBJ2-7, with D tentatively TRBD1 (7 bases). This CDR3 contains 12 residues. With 6 bases removed from V and 5 bases from J, the gap between germline ends came to 14 bases. Germline CDR1 reads SQVTM; CDR2 reads ANQGSEA. The CDR3 DNA follows: TGCAGCGTAGATCAGGGGGAGGACGAGCAGTACTTC. Protein: CSVDQGEDEQYF.

This clone was picked up one time. V gene TRBV6-5 combines with J gene TRBJ2-7; 7 bases map to TRBD1. The CDR3 is 13 residues long. Per the germline V gene, CDR1 is MNHEY and CDR2 is SVGAGI. Losses at the gene ends were 5 bases for V and 5 bases for J; bases not matched to a gene: 6. The CDR3 loop reads CASSDDRVHEQYF. CDR3 bases: TGTGCCAGCAGTGACGACAGGGTCCACGAGCAGTACTTC.

V gene TRBV5-1 combines with J gene TRBJ2-7, with a tentative D call TRBD1 (5 bases). Per germline, CDR1 SGHRS and CDR2 YFSETQ. The CDR3 consists of 14 residues. V shed 0 bases and J shed 2 bases, with 9 bases lying between them. The CDR3 sequence is CASSLAREAYEQYF. CDR3 nucleotides: TGCGCCAGCAGCTTGGCCAGGGAAGCCTACGAGCAGTACTTC.

This chain uses TRBV2 with TRBJ2-7; D might be TRBD1 or TRBD2, each matching 5 bases. The CDR3 length is 15 residues. Germline-derived CDR1 and CDR2 are SNHLY and FYNNEI. Trimming pared 5 bases from V and 2 bases from J, leaving 16 bases between. CDR3 loop: CASSSIGGPAYEQYF. For the CDR3, the DNA is TGTGCCAGCAGTTCAATTGGGGGTCCCGCCTACGAGCAGTACTTC.

The chain employs TRBV23-1 and TRBJ2-3; perhaps D is TRBD1 or TRBD2 (6 bases each). TRBV23-1 has ORF status, its function being uncertain. The CDR3 consists of 17 residues. V was shortened by 8 bases and J by 0 bases, with 21 bases between the two germline ends. In nucleotides, the CDR3 is TGCGCCAGCGTTAACAGGGTAGAGGCGGGAAGCACAGATACGCAGTATTTT. This sequence encodes CASVNRVEAGSTDTQYF.

The rearrangement uses TRBV7-9 and TRBJ2-5; 10 bases agree with TRBD2. The CDR3 is 16 amino acids. Germline V lookup: CDR1 SEHNR, CDR2 FQNEAQ (reference sequence). Trimming cost V 3 bases and J 5 bases; bases outside gene matches: 9. CDR3 protein: CASSLLTAGGRETQYF. CDR3 bases: TGTGCCAGCAGCTTGTTAACAGCGGGAGGGCGCGAGACCCAGTACTTC.

This clone was seen once. The chain uses TRBV30 and TRBJ2-3; 12 nucleotides align to TRBD2. With 1 base clipped from V and 2 bases from J, the junction kept 7 bases outside the gene matches. The CDR3 sequence is 17 residues long. CDR1 GTSNPN and CDR2 SVGIG come from the germline V gene (reference sequence). The CDR3 loop is CAWSGLAGVTPTDTQYF. In nucleotides, the CDR3 is TGTGCCTGGAGTGGACTAGCGGGGGTTACCCCCACAGATACGCAGTATTTT.

J is TRBJ2-3 and V is TRBV5-6; D not resolved. This CDR3 comprises 13 residues. V dropped 4 bases and J dropped 7 bases, with 13 bases sitting between them. Germline V gives CDR1 SGHDT, CDR2 YYEEEE. The CDR3 here is CASSVSKENTQYF. CDR3 sequence (DNA): TGTGCCAGCAGCGTGAGCAAGGAGAATACGCAGTATTTT.

This chain links TRBV29-1 with TRBJ2-5; D is unresolved. This CDR3 has 13 amino acids. V lost 5 bases to trimming and J lost 5 bases, with 15 bases between them. Germline V lookup: CDR1 SQVTM, CDR2 ANQGSEA. The CDR3 sequence: CSVFKGDGETQYF. The CDR3 nucleotides are TGCAGCGTTTTTAAGGGCGATGGGGAGACCCAGTACTTC.

The chain employs TRBV29-1 and TRBJ2-1; the D gene is possibly TRBD1 (5 bases). In germline, CDR1 is SQVTM, CDR2 ANQGSEA. The V gene lost 3 bases and the J gene lost 3 bases, with 9 bases spanning the gap. This CDR3 has 13 residues. This CDR3 reads CSVDRVDYNEQFF. The CDR3, as DNA: TGCAGCGTTGACAGGGTGGACTACAATGAGCAGTTCTTC.

This rearrangement joins TRBV2 to TRBJ2-1, with 10 bases lining up with TRBD2. Germline V CDR1 and CDR2: SNHLY, FYNNEI. The CDR3 has 16 amino acids. V lost 5 bases to trimming and J lost 4 bases; unmatched junction nucleotides: 8. The CDR3 coding sequence is TGTGCCAGCAGTCAAAATAGCGGGGGGTTTTACAATGAGCAGTTCTTC. Its translation is CASSQNSGGFYNEQFF.

The chain is built from TRBV5-1 and TRBJ2-7, with 8 bases lining up with TRBD1. From germline, CDR1 is SGHRS and CDR2 YFSETQ. This CDR3 has 16 amino acids. J lost 2 bases, V lost 7 bases, and 14 bases had no gene match. CDR3 DNA: TGCGCCAGCCACGACTTCAGACAGGGGATTACCTACGAGCAGTACTTC. It yields the protein CASHDFRQGITYEQYF.

This chain joins TRBV6-1 and TRBJ2-5; D gene ambiguous. The end of the DNA is better explained by TRBJ2-7, so the J call may be wrong. The CDR3 length is 11 residues. Germline V CDR1 and CDR2: MNHNS, SASEGT. The CDR3 region is CASSPAYEQYF. For the CDR3, the DNA is TGTGCCAGCAGTCCTGCCTACGAGCAGTACTTC.

As DNA, the CDR3 is TGTGCCAGTAAAGTGGATGGGTACAACTCCTACAATGAGCAGTTCTTC. It is translated as CASKVDGYNSYNEQFF. The chain carries TRBV19 and TRBJ2-1; D unclear. CDR1 is LNHDA, CDR2 SQIVND, per germline (reference sequence). V was pared by 7 bases and J by 0 bases, with 16 bases between. This CDR3 is 16 amino acids long. Full variable domain (rest looked up from reference TRBV19 and TRBJ2-1): DGGITQSPKYLFRKEGQNVTLSCEQNLNHDAMYWYRQDPGQGLRLIYYSQIVNDFQKGDIAEGYSVSREKKESFPLTVTSAQKNPTAFYLCASKVDGYNSYNEQFFGPGTRLTVL.

The gene calls are TRBV19 and TRBJ2-2; 7 bases line up with TRBD1. The length of the CDR3 is 15 residues. Looked up from germline, CDR1 is LNHDA and CDR2 is SQIVND (reference sequence). J gave up 6 bases and V 4 bases, and 8 bases lay outside the gene matches. The CDR3 spells CASSTGTVFAGELFF. The CDR3 region has the DNA TGTGCCAGTAGTACCGGGACAGTTTTTGCCGGGGAGCTGTTTTTT.

This rearrangement joins TRBV9 to TRBJ1-5, with a tentative D call TRBD1 (5 bases). Looked up from germline, CDR1 is SGDLS and CDR2 is YYNGEE. The CDR3 consists of 17 residues. The V end lost 3 bases, the J end lost 6 bases, and 22 bases lay between the germline ends. The CDR3 sequence: CASSAGRSGIASQPQHF. DNA for the CDR3: TGTGCCAGCAGCGCGGGACGCTCGGGCATAGCGAGTCAGCCCCAGCATTTT.

The V gene is TRBV2, the J gene TRBJ2-1, with a weak D call TRBD2 (6 bases). V was pared by 3 bases and J by 0 bases, with 15 bases between. CDR1 is SNHLY and CDR2 is FYNNEI in the germline V gene. The CDR3 loop spans 17 amino acids. The CDR3 DNA is TGTGCCAGCAGTGAGGGGGGACTCCCGAGCTCCTACAATGAGCAGTTCTTC. It encodes CASSEGGLPSSYNEQFF.